This paragraph covers one T cell receptor (beta chain) sequence. This record belongs to a study of blood T cell repertoires in COVID-19. Overall study context: In each case, the material was cDNA or gDNA derived from T cells, B-cell-depleted T cells, or PBMCs.

The CDR3 covers 17 residues. The ends were cut back, 5 bases at V and 1 base at J, with 17 bases in the middle. The V gene's germline CDR1 is SGHNT and CDR2 YENEEA. In the authors' methods: From reference gene primer amplification, estimates of nucleated cell counts were derived. Produced via immunoSEQ multiplex PCR; TCRdb's table is partial and in-frame only. That table furnishes V, J and clone size, whereas the DNA furnished D and trimming. Of about 150,000 clones in the sample, about nine tenths are singletons; the top ten hold 3.5% to 4.5%. V is TRBV11-3 and J is TRBJ2-2; maybe TRBD1 (6 bases). Input material: peripheral blood. This clonotype was obtained from a woman aged 55-69 years with active or convalescent COVID-19. CDR3 protein: CASSPGSGAGNTGELFF. The CDR3 DNA reads as TGTGCCAGCAGCCCCGGGTCAGGGGCGGGGAACACCGGGGAGCTGTTTTTT. Variable domain in full (rest from reference TRBV11-3 and TRBJ2-2): EAGVVQSPRYKIIEKKQPVAFWCNPISGHNTLYWYLQNLGQGPELLIRYENEEAVDDSQLPKDRFSAERLKGVDSTLKIQPAELGDSAVYLCASSPGSGAGNTGELFFGEGSRLTVL.